Listed below are T cell receptor beta chains from one sample, sequenced in a study of response to subunit inactivated influenza vaccine. One entry per CDR3 protein, called by TCRdb with MiXCR from the RT-PCR reads. The sample yields more than 450,000 distinct CDR3 sequences, 10% to 15% seen once. Source: PBMCs from blood, taken on the day of vaccination. The receptors come from a man between 45 and 60 years old who received an inactivated influenza vaccine. The CDR3 runs from the conserved cysteine through the conserved F or W. Fields, in order: J gene, CDR3 length, D gene, V gene, clone size, CDR3 protein, CDR3 DNA. The D gene is left open where the match is weak. Rows may omit the clone size; those that give it use once, few, many or a size class.

j_call: TRBJ1-1; cdr3_length: 14; d_call: .; v_call: TRBV11-2; clone_size: many; cdr3_aa: CASSFSTGNSEAFF; cdr3_nt: TGTGCCAGCAGCTTCAGCACGGGAAATTCTGAAGCTTTCTTT
j_call: TRBJ2-2; cdr3_length: 14; d_call: .; v_call: TRBV10-3; clone_size: once; cdr3_aa: CAIIGQLNTGELFF; cdr3_nt: TGTGCCATCATCGGGCAGCTGAACACCGGGGAGCTGTTTTTT
j_call: TRBJ2-7; cdr3_length: 14; d_call: .; v_call: TRBV7-2; clone_size: many; cdr3_aa: CASSLPGSSYEQYF; cdr3_nt: TGTGCCAGCAGCTTACCCGGGAGTTCCTACGAGCAGTACTTC
j_call: TRBJ1-2; cdr3_length: 13; d_call: TRBD1; v_call: TRBV27; clone_size: few; cdr3_aa: CASRTTGVDGYTF; cdr3_nt: TGTGCCAGCCGAACGACAGGGGTGGATGGCTACACCTTC
j_call: TRBJ2-4; cdr3_length: 12; d_call: TRBD2; v_call: TRBV20-1; clone_size: few; cdr3_aa: CSAREAGGPEYF; cdr3_nt: TGCAGTGCTAGAGAAGCGGGAGGGCCTGAGTACTTC
j_call: TRBJ2-2; cdr3_length: 15; d_call: .; v_call: TRBV27; clone_size: .; cdr3_aa: CASSFDIPNTGELFF; cdr3_nt: TGTGCCAGCAGTTTTGATATTCCGAACACCGGGGAGCTGTTTTTT
j_call: TRBJ1-2; cdr3_length: 12; d_call: .; v_call: TRBV3-1; clone_size: .; cdr3_aa: CASSQVRYGYTF; cdr3_nt: TGTGCCAGCAGCCAAGTGCGGTATGGCTACACCTTC
j_call: TRBJ2-7; cdr3_length: 13; d_call: TRBD1; v_call: TRBV7-2; clone_size: .; cdr3_aa: CASSQGTVYEQYF; cdr3_nt: TGTGCCAGCAGCCAAGGGACAGTCTACGAGCAGTACTTC
j_call: TRBJ2-7; cdr3_length: 15; d_call: TRBD2; v_call: TRBV28; clone_size: few; cdr3_aa: CASRTLTSGGNEQYF; cdr3_nt: TGTGCCAGCAGGACATTAACTAGCGGGGGAAACGAGCAGTACTTC
j_call: TRBJ2-1; cdr3_length: 16; d_call: .; v_call: TRBV5-1; clone_size: many; cdr3_aa: CASSLEAGQSYNEQFF; cdr3_nt: TGCGCCAGCAGCTTGGAGGCTGGACAGTCCTACAATGAGCAGTTCTTC
j_call: TRBJ2-3; cdr3_length: 16; d_call: TRBD1; v_call: TRBV6-2/TRBV6-3; clone_size: .; cdr3_aa: CASSYPRTGGLDTQYF; cdr3_nt: TGTGCCAGCAGTTACCCCAGGACAGGGGGACTAGATACGCAGTATTTT
j_call: TRBJ2-1; cdr3_length: 15; d_call: .; v_call: TRBV6-2/TRBV6-3; clone_size: few; cdr3_aa: CASSYYRNRNNEQFF; cdr3_nt: TGTGCCAGCAGTTACTACCGGAACAGAAACAATGAGCAGTTCTTC
j_call: TRBJ1-2; cdr3_length: 11; d_call: .; v_call: TRBV29-1; clone_size: .; cdr3_aa: CSVGTGYGYTF; cdr3_nt: TGCAGCGTTGGCACAGGGTATGGCTACACCTTC
j_call: TRBJ2-3; cdr3_length: 15; d_call: TRBD1; v_call: TRBV10-3; clone_size: .; cdr3_aa: CATRKGQTLGDTQYF; cdr3_nt: TGTGCCACCCGGAAGGGACAGACTTTGGGAGATACGCAGTATTTT
j_call: TRBJ2-5; cdr3_length: 14; d_call: .; v_call: TRBV10-1; clone_size: .; cdr3_aa: CASSESTTRRPQYF; cdr3_nt: TGCGCCAGCAGTGAGTCGACTACAAGAAGGCCCCAGTACTTC
j_call: TRBJ2-4; cdr3_length: 19; d_call: TRBD2; v_call: TRBV12-3/TRBV12-4; clone_size: .; cdr3_aa: CALSSRRGVLGLAKNIQYF; cdr3_nt: TGTGCCCTCAGTTCCCGGCGGGGGGTCCTGGGGTTAGCCAAAAACATTCAGTACTTC
j_call: TRBJ2-5; cdr3_length: 15; d_call: .; v_call: TRBV3-1; clone_size: .; cdr3_aa: CASSSKGYGGETQYF; cdr3_nt: TGTGCCAGCAGCTCAAAGGGTTACGGGGGAGAGACCCAGTACTTC
j_call: TRBJ2-2; cdr3_length: 12; d_call: .; v_call: TRBV12-3/TRBV12-4; clone_size: many; cdr3_aa: CASSSVAGELFF; cdr3_nt: TGTGCCAGCAGTTCGGTGGCCGGGGAGCTGTTTTTT
j_call: TRBJ1-1; cdr3_length: 15; d_call: .; v_call: TRBV5-6; clone_size: .; cdr3_aa: CASTRLDLTYTEAFF; cdr3_nt: TGTGCCAGCACCCGGCTGGATCTAACCTACACTGAAGCTTTCTTT
j_call: TRBJ2-1; cdr3_length: 18; d_call: TRBD2; v_call: TRBV29-1; clone_size: many; cdr3_aa: CSVVPESPGLAVHNEQFF; cdr3_nt: TGCAGCGTTGTACCTGAATCACCGGGACTAGCGGTACACAATGAGCAGTTCTTC
j_call: TRBJ2-5; cdr3_length: 13; d_call: .; v_call: TRBV30; clone_size: .; cdr3_aa: CAWSMGTRETQYF; cdr3_nt: TGTGCCTGGAGTATGGGGACCAGAGAGACCCAGTACTTC
j_call: TRBJ2-7; cdr3_length: 14; d_call: .; v_call: TRBV4-1; clone_size: few; cdr3_aa: CASSAPGGTYEQYF; cdr3_nt: TGCGCCAGCAGCGCCCCCGGGGGAACCTACGAGCAGTACTTC
j_call: TRBJ2-2; cdr3_length: 15; d_call: TRBD1; v_call: TRBV19; clone_size: .; cdr3_aa: CASSIGDRVPGELFF; cdr3_nt: TGTGCCAGTAGTATAGGCGACAGGGTTCCCGGGGAGCTGTTTTTT
j_call: TRBJ2-5; cdr3_length: 18; d_call: .; v_call: TRBV11-1; clone_size: many; cdr3_aa: CASSLGWAGAKMGETQYF; cdr3_nt: TGTGCCAGCAGCTTAGGATGGGCAGGGGCAAAAATGGGAGAGACCCAGTACTTC
j_call: TRBJ2-5; cdr3_length: 18; d_call: TRBD2; v_call: TRBV11-2; clone_size: many; cdr3_aa: CASSYHGRTSGTKETQYF; cdr3_nt: TGTGCCAGCAGCTACCATGGAAGGACTAGCGGGACCAAAGAGACCCAGTACTTC
j_call: TRBJ2-7; cdr3_length: 15; d_call: .; v_call: TRBV4-3; clone_size: .; cdr3_aa: CASSQEIRGFYEQYF; cdr3_nt: TGCGCCAGCAGCCAAGAGATCAGAGGGTTCTACGAGCAGTACTTC
j_call: TRBJ2-1; cdr3_length: 13; d_call: .; v_call: TRBV11-2; clone_size: many; cdr3_aa: CASSVQVYNEQFF; cdr3_nt: TGTGCCAGCAGCGTACAGGTGTACAATGAGCAGTTCTTC
j_call: TRBJ2-1; cdr3_length: 18; d_call: TRBD2; v_call: TRBV15; clone_size: few; cdr3_aa: CATSRATRTSGRANEQFF; cdr3_nt: TGTGCCACCAGCAGGGCCACTCGGACTAGCGGGAGGGCCAATGAGCAGTTCTTC
j_call: TRBJ1-6; cdr3_length: 15; d_call: .; v_call: TRBV4-1; clone_size: many; cdr3_aa: CASSQGVGSLSPLHF; cdr3_nt: TGCGCCAGCAGCCAAGGTGTAGGGTCTCTTTCACCCCTCCACTTT
j_call: TRBJ1-5; cdr3_length: 12; d_call: .; v_call: TRBV2; clone_size: .; cdr3_aa: CAGGTSSQPQHF; cdr3_nt: TGTGCCGGTGGGACTTCGAGTCAGCCCCAGCATTTT
j_call: TRBJ1-6; cdr3_length: 17; d_call: .; v_call: TRBV7-2; clone_size: few; cdr3_aa: CASSLGSVLSYNSPLHF; cdr3_nt: TGTGCCAGCAGCTTAGGTTCAGTCCTTTCCTATAATTCACCCCTCCACTTT
j_call: TRBJ1-1; cdr3_length: 16; d_call: .; v_call: TRBV11-2; clone_size: .; cdr3_aa: CASSLGTGTMNTEAFF; cdr3_nt: TGTGCCAGCAGCTTAGGAACAGGAACCATGAACACTGAAGCTTTCTTT
j_call: TRBJ2-3; cdr3_length: 14; d_call: .; v_call: TRBV29-1; clone_size: many; cdr3_aa: CSVDPRESTDTQYF; cdr3_nt: TGCAGCGTTGACCCCAGGGAGAGCACAGATACGCAGTATTTT
j_call: TRBJ1-6; cdr3_length: 12; d_call: TRBD1; v_call: TRBV5-6; clone_size: many; cdr3_aa: CASSVRQGTRHF; cdr3_nt: TGTGCCAGCAGCGTAAGACAGGGGACGCGCCACTTT
j_call: TRBJ2-7; cdr3_length: 11; d_call: .; v_call: TRBV25-1; clone_size: few; cdr3_aa: CASPPNYEQYF; cdr3_nt: TGTGCCAGCCCCCCCAACTACGAGCAGTACTTC
j_call: TRBJ2-5; cdr3_length: 17; d_call: TRBD2; v_call: TRBV12-3/TRBV12-4; clone_size: .; cdr3_aa: CASTPTALAGGQETQYF; cdr3_nt: TGTGCCAGCACCCCTACCGCGCTAGCGGGGGGGCAAGAGACCCAGTACTTC
j_call: TRBJ2-1; cdr3_length: 14; d_call: .; v_call: TRBV11-2; clone_size: many; cdr3_aa: CASSSLPPYNEQFF; cdr3_nt: TGTGCCAGCAGCTCCCTCCCTCCCTACAATGAGCAGTTCTTC
j_call: TRBJ1-2; cdr3_length: 13; d_call: .; v_call: TRBV20-1; clone_size: .; cdr3_aa: CSARDLGAYGYTF; cdr3_nt: TGCAGTGCTAGAGATCTGGGAGCTTATGGCTACACCTTC
j_call: TRBJ2-4; cdr3_length: 15; d_call: TRBD2; v_call: TRBV4-2; clone_size: .; cdr3_aa: CASSQWEGRGNIQYF; cdr3_nt: TGTGCCAGCAGCCAATGGGAGGGGCGCGGAAACATTCAGTACTTC
j_call: TRBJ2-3; cdr3_length: 16; d_call: .; v_call: TRBV12-3/TRBV12-4; clone_size: .; cdr3_aa: CASSSPPGGGTDTQYF; cdr3_nt: TGTGCCAGCAGTTCGCCACCCGGCGGGGGCACAGATACGCAGTATTTT
j_call: TRBJ2-1; cdr3_length: 15; d_call: .; v_call: TRBV11-2; clone_size: .; cdr3_aa: CASSRDGGTYNEQFF; cdr3_nt: TGTGCCAGCAGCCGAGACGGCGGTACCTACAATGAGCAGTTCTTC
j_call: TRBJ2-1; cdr3_length: 15; d_call: .; v_call: TRBV28; clone_size: .; cdr3_aa: CASSLPGKGYNEQFF; cdr3_nt: TGTGCCAGCAGTTTGCCAGGGAAGGGCTACAATGAGCAGTTCTTC
j_call: TRBJ2-1; cdr3_length: 15; d_call: .; v_call: TRBV6-1; clone_size: few; cdr3_aa: CASRSDSGTYNEQFF; cdr3_nt: TGTGCCAGCAGGTCGGACAGTGGGACCTACAATGAGCAGTTCTTC
j_call: TRBJ2-1; cdr3_length: 14; d_call: TRBD1; v_call: TRBV9; clone_size: few; cdr3_aa: CASSVEGGQVHQFF; cdr3_nt: TGTGCCAGCAGCGTAGAAGGAGGACAGGTCCATCAGTTCTTC
j_call: TRBJ1-1; cdr3_length: 14; d_call: TRBD1; v_call: TRBV12-3/TRBV12-4; clone_size: many; cdr3_aa: CASSMTGTNTEAFF; cdr3_nt: TGTGCCAGCAGCATGACAGGGACGAACACTGAAGCTTTCTTT
j_call: TRBJ1-3; cdr3_length: 13; d_call: .; v_call: TRBV6-1; clone_size: few; cdr3_aa: CASRLGISPTIYF; cdr3_nt: TGTGCCAGCAGACTGGGGATATCTCCCACCATATATTTT
j_call: TRBJ1-1; cdr3_length: 14; d_call: .; v_call: TRBV15; clone_size: many; cdr3_aa: CATEGQFRNTEAFF; cdr3_nt: TGTGCCACCGAAGGACAGTTTCGGAACACTGAAGCTTTCTTT
j_call: TRBJ2-5; cdr3_length: 13; d_call: .; v_call: TRBV12-3/TRBV12-4; clone_size: many; cdr3_aa: CASRPGPMETQYF; cdr3_nt: TGTGCCAGCAGGCCCGGGCCAATGGAGACCCAGTACTTC
j_call: TRBJ2-7; cdr3_length: 16; d_call: TRBD2; v_call: TRBV13; clone_size: few; cdr3_aa: CASRTSGPQRTYEQYF; cdr3_nt: TGTGCCAGCAGGACTAGCGGTCCACAAAGAACCTACGAGCAGTACTTC
j_call: TRBJ2-7; cdr3_length: 13; d_call: .; v_call: TRBV6-4; clone_size: .; cdr3_aa: CASSRKNSYEQYF; cdr3_nt: TGTGCCAGCAGCAGAAAAAACAGTTACGAGCAGTACTTC
j_call: TRBJ2-3; cdr3_length: 16; d_call: .; v_call: TRBV6-7; clone_size: few; cdr3_aa: CASSYSAGSSTDTQYF; cdr3_nt: TGTGCCAGCAGTTACTCGGCCGGATCTAGCACAGATACGCAGTATTTT
j_call: TRBJ2-3; cdr3_length: 15; d_call: .; v_call: TRBV7-2; clone_size: few; cdr3_aa: CASSLRVMGADTQYF; cdr3_nt: TGTGCCAGCAGCCTTCGGGTGATGGGCGCAGATACGCAGTATTTT
j_call: TRBJ2-7; cdr3_length: 13; d_call: .; v_call: TRBV12-3/TRBV12-4; clone_size: many; cdr3_aa: CASSWQLHYEQYF; cdr3_nt: TGTGCCAGCAGTTGGCAGTTACACTACGAGCAGTACTTC
j_call: TRBJ2-1; cdr3_length: 17; d_call: TRBD2; v_call: TRBV12-3/TRBV12-4; clone_size: many; cdr3_aa: CASSQHRRLAGGNEQFF; cdr3_nt: TGTGCCAGCAGTCAACACCGTCGGCTAGCGGGGGGCAATGAGCAGTTCTTC
j_call: TRBJ2-1; cdr3_length: 15; d_call: TRBD1; v_call: TRBV6-1; clone_size: once; cdr3_aa: CASSKDRPNYNEQFF; cdr3_nt: TGTGCCAGCTCCAAGGACAGGCCCAACTACAATGAGCAGTTCTTC
j_call: TRBJ2-7; cdr3_length: 13; d_call: .; v_call: TRBV18; clone_size: .; cdr3_aa: CASSPPHLLEQYF; cdr3_nt: TGTGCCAGCTCACCACCCCACCTTCTCGAGCAGTACTTC